Here is one TCR beta chain with its context. This clone was seen only a few times. Its antigen has not been determined. No much larger clone exists at a distance of one base, and base qualities are not known. The immunoSEQ Assay, a bias-controlled multiplex PCR, was used to amplify TCRbeta CDR3 regions from genomic DNA. The study's own analysis went as follows. Within the assay, amplification of reference gene primers was used to estimate how many nucleated cells each sample contained. To quantify the absolute abundance of each unique TCRbeta CDR3 rearrangement, sequence reads were collapsed and filtered. For each sample, productive Simpson clonality was calculated as the square root of Simpson's diversity index over productive rearrangements. TCRdb re-hosts the immuneACCESS table, in-frame sequences only. Its copies lack some clones; in the studies checked, an unresolved V gene accounts for under half of them, and the cause for the rest is not known. V, J and clone size reflect that table, while D and trimming were determined from the DNA. The sample contains 250,000 to 300,000 clones, around 87% of them found a single time. Around 5% of the sample lies in the top ten.

The data derive from a study of blood T cell repertoires in COVID-19 (dated by TCRdb to about 2020). Some background on the complete study: Samples from collaborators originated in the United States, Italy and Spain and spanned both the acute and convalescent phases of COVID-19. The material from the prospective study consisted of cDNA or gDNA derived from T cells, B-cell-depleted T cells, or PBMCs. Deeply sampled blood TCRbeta repertoires from subjects exposed to, actively infected with, or recovered from COVID-19 were included in the dataset. The repertoires were released in a freely available public database meant as a resource for research on the immune response to SARS-CoV-2. The samples were drawn from two sources: the first 160 participants of the ongoing ImmuneRACE study, and 950 to 1,500 subjects contributed by 6 global collaborators. The sample metadata nearly always contained a de-identified subject ID, COVID-19 status, age in years and sex. Where available, HLA class I and class II types were taken from metadata supplied by the sample provider and were not determined by assay-based typing.

One collaborating source in Seattle enrolled patients while the patients were actively infected and followed the patients over time throughout the course of disease. Collaborating institutions collected whole blood in K2EDTA tubes following their own protocols. For TCRbeta analysis, collaborators shipped samples as frozen whole blood, isolated PBMCs, or DNA extracted from either of those sample types. The paper's findings and limits, for the study overall: Clinical and demographic metadata were provided uncurated, with the amount varying by source and participant.

The CDR3 measures 13 amino acids from cysteine to phenylalanine. The retained sequence is limited to the CDR3, 39 bases, with the frame set at the first base. Trimming takes 8 bases from V and 2 bases from J, and the germline ends sit 14 bases apart. CDR1 and CDR2 are drawn from the germline V gene: SGHRS, YFSETQ. This chain joins TRBV5-1 to TRBJ2-7, and TRBD2 may be the D gene, going by 5 matching bases. The sequenced material came from peripheral blood. The sequence was collected from a woman between 55 and 75 years old with COVID-19, enrolled during active disease. The CDR3 protein is CASGLLDPYEQYF. The nucleotide sequence is given as TGCGCCAGTGGACTCCTTGATCCCTACGAGCAGTACTTC.